Each of the 28 T cell receptor beta chains below was sequenced from the same sample in a study of early T cells in non-severe SARS-CoV-2 infection. Each CDR3 protein is one row after TCRdb ran MiXCR on the 5' RACE reads. The sample consists of about 67,000 distinct CDR3 sequences, roughly 10% of them appearing once. Specimen: whole blood. These receptors were collected from an adult who was a healthcare worker with PCR-confirmed SARS-CoV-2 infection or an uninfected control (not recorded which).

The chain joins TRBV3-1 to TRBJ2-1; the D gene is possibly TRBD2 (5 bases). The germline V gene encodes CDR1 LGHDT and CDR2 YNNKEL (reference sequence). The ends were cut back, 4 bases at V and 10 bases at J, with 14 bases in the middle. The CDR3 contains 13 residues. CDR3 DNA sequence: TGTGCCAGCAGCCCCCAGGCGGGTGGAGAGCAGTTCTTC. Encoded protein: CASSPQAGGEQFF.

This clonotype was detected a few times. This chain uses TRBV19 with TRBJ2-3; TRBD2 might be the D (5 bases). The CDR3 is made up of 15 amino acids. V dropped 5 bases and J dropped 2 bases, with 14 bases sitting between them. From germline, CDR1 is LNHDA and CDR2 SQIVND (reference sequence). CDR3 loop: CASSPGVVATDTQYF. CDR3 bases: TGTGCCAGTAGTCCCGGGGTCGTAGCCACAGATACGCAGTATTTT.

The V and J genes are TRBV9 and TRBJ2-2, with D unclear. This CDR3 is built from 12 residues. Trimming stripped 1 base from V and 5 bases from J, with 3 bases between. Germline values: CDR1 SGDLS, CDR2 YYNGEE. In nucleotides, the CDR3 is TGTGCCAGCAGCGTACTTACCGGGGAGCTGTTTTTT. It specifies CASSVLTGELFF.

The chain is built from TRBV11-2 and TRBJ2-4; D remains ambiguous. The CDR3 extends over 14 amino acids. Germline assignment: CDR1 SGHAT and CDR2 FQNNGV. V dropped 6 bases and J dropped 7 bases, with 16 bases sitting between them. The CDR3 loop is CASRRSPGRNIQYF. The CDR3 DNA sequence: TGTGCCAGCAGGAGAAGCCCGGGCCGCAACATTCAGTACTTC.

A few counts support this clonotype. At one of its ends the junction is not consistent with the germline gene, which may arise from a read error. The chain links TRBV20-1 to TRBJ2-1, with 11 positions matching TRBD2. Per the germline V gene, CDR1 is DFQATT and CDR2 is SNEGSKA (reference sequence). This CDR3 contains 16 residues. CDR3 sequence reads: CSARARGTSGSNGQFF. The DNA of the CDR3 is TGCAGTGCTAGAGCTCGGGGGACTAGCGGTTCCAATGGGCAGTTCTTC.

This clonotype was seen a handful of times. The chain recombines TRBV30 with TRBJ2-3, with D perhaps TRBD2 (6 bases). Germline V gene sequence: CDR1 GTSNPN, CDR2 SVGIG (reference sequence). The CDR3 contains 13 residues. V lost 4 bases to trimming and J lost 2 bases, with 10 bases between them. The chain's CDR3 is CAWTAGNTDTQYF. CDR3 DNA sequence: TGTGCCTGGACCGCGGGGAACACAGATACGCAGTATTTT.

The chain carries TRBV3-1 and TRBJ1-1; D remains ambiguous. The CDR3 has 12 amino acids. Trimming removed 2 bases at V and 6 bases at J, with 7 bases between. The germline V gene has CDR1 LGHDT and CDR2 YNNKEL (reference sequence). The CDR3 DNA reads as TGTGCCAGCAGCCAATCGATTTCTGAAGCTTTCTTT. Translating gives CASSQSISEAFF. The complete variable domain, with remaining parts taken from reference TRBV3-1 and TRBJ1-1, reads DTAVSQTPKYLVTQMGNDKSIKCEQNLGHDTMYWYKQDSKKFLKIMFSYNNKELIINETVPNRFSPKSPDKAHLNLHINSLELGDSAVYFCASSQSISEAFFGQGTRLTVV.

This clonotype came up many times. The J gene is TRBJ2-1, the V gene TRBV6-5; D ambiguous. Germline V gives CDR1 MNHEY, CDR2 SVGAGI. The CDR3 sequence is 15 residues long. V gave up 3 bases and J gave up 7 bases, with 16 bases separating them. The chain's CDR3 is CASSYSRHVPNEQFF. In nucleotides, the CDR3 is TGTGCCAGCAGTTATAGTCGGCACGTCCCAAATGAGCAGTTCTTC.

This clonotype is medium-sized in the sample. V and J are TRBV6-1 and TRBJ2-6; the D is unclear. V was pared by 7 bases and J by 0 bases, with 13 bases between. CDR1 is MNHNS, CDR2 SASEGT, per germline. CDR3 length equals 16 residues. Here the CDR3 reads CASNMASTSGANVLTF. CDR3 bases: TGTGCCAGCAATATGGCCAGTACCTCTGGGGCCAACGTCCTGACTTTC.

This clonotype was counted at least ten times. The V and J genes are TRBV7-9 and TRBJ1-6, with D tentatively TRBD1 (5 bases). Trimming took off 5 bases at V and 9 bases at J, with 20 bases between the two ends. The V gene's germline CDR1 is SEHNR and CDR2 FQNEAQ (reference sequence). There are 16 residues in the CDR3. CDR3 residues: CASSQLGTVDGSPLHF. The CDR3 DNA sequence: TGTGCCAGCAGCCAGCTGGGGACGGTCGATGGTTCACCCCTCCACTTT.

At least ten counts were recorded for this clonotype. The chain couples TRBV20-1 to TRBJ2-1; 12 nucleotides line up with TRBD2. After removal of 3 bases from V and 9 bases from J, the junction contained 3 bases not matched to a gene. This CDR3 spans 13 amino acids. Per the germline V gene, CDR1 is DFQATT and CDR2 is SNEGSKA (reference sequence). CDR3 loop: CSASKTSGGEQFF. The DNA for the CDR3 is TGCAGTGCTAGTAAGACTAGCGGGGGTGAGCAGTTCTTC.

There are many counts of this clonotype. The chain employs TRBV7-3 and TRBJ2-1, with D perhaps matching TRBD2 (6 bases). The V end lost 0 bases, the J end lost 2 bases, and 8 bases lay between the germline ends. The CDR3 runs 15 residues. Germline CDR1 SGHTA, CDR2 FQGTGA. CDR3: CASSLTPGAYNEQFF. As DNA, the CDR3 is TGTGCCAGCAGCTTAACGCCGGGGGCCTACAATGAGCAGTTCTTC.

V is TRBV6-1 and J is TRBJ1-1; the D gene is possibly TRBD1 (5 bases). Germline values: CDR1 MNHNS, CDR2 SASEGT. The CDR3 runs to 14 residues. The ends were cut back, 6 bases at V and 3 bases at J, with 14 bases in the middle. Written as DNA, the CDR3 is TGTGCCAGCAGGAGGGGAGTCGAAGACACTGAAGCTTTCTTT. Translation gives CASRRGVEDTEAFF.

This clonotype has more than one count but fewer than ten. The chain is built from TRBV12-3 or TRBV12-4 and TRBJ2-3; no clear D. V lost 1 base to trimming and J lost 5 bases, with 22 bases between them. The CDR3 totals 18 residues. CDR3 coding DNA: TGTGCCAGCAGTTTAGACCGTCCGATAGGGTCTAAGGAAGATACGCAGTATTTT. This sequence encodes CASSLDRPIGSKEDTQYF.

About this clonotype: A junction end diverges from the germline sequence, so it may reflect a read error. This sequence joins TRBV18 and TRBJ1-1; D not certain. The CDR3 extends over 13 amino acids. CDR1 is KGHSH, CDR2 LQKENI, per germline. CDR3: CASSQTRYTEVFF. CDR3 nucleotides: TGTGCCAGCTCACAAACTCGGTACACTGAAGTTTTCTTT.

This clonotype appeared many times. The chain recombines TRBV5-1 with TRBJ1-4; maybe TRBD1 (6 bases). Trimming pared 4 bases from V and 2 bases from J, leaving 6 bases between. The CDR3 sequence is 13 residues long. CDR1 is SGHRS, CDR2 YFSETQ, per germline. CDR3 bases: TGCGCCAGCAGCCAGGGGACTAATGAAAAACTGTTTTTT. Encoded protein: CASSQGTNEKLFF.

Comments on this clonotype: This may come from a read error, since a much larger clone is one base off. The J gene is TRBJ2-5, the V gene TRBV6-5; D is unclear. CDR3 length: 14 residues. Germline CDR1 and CDR2: MNHEY and SVGAGI. The CDR3 DNA reads TGTGCCAGCAGTTACTCGACATCTAAGGCGACCCAGAACTTC. Protein product: CASSYSTSKATQNF.

This clonotype was seen only a few times. This chain links TRBV18 with TRBJ2-7; D is perhaps TRBD1 (6 bases). Germline V gene sequence: CDR1 KGHSH, CDR2 LQKENI. Trimming took off 6 bases at V and 6 bases at J, with 21 bases between the two ends. This CDR3 is 15 amino acids long. This chain's CDR3 is CASSPGTGQPVEQYF. CDR3 sequence (DNA): TGTGCCAGCTCTCCCGGTACAGGGCAACCCGTCGAGCAGTACTTC.

This clonotype was counted ten times or more. The chain links TRBV4-1 to TRBJ2-7; no clear D. V lost 0 bases and J lost 2, with 8 bases in between. The V gene's germline CDR1 is MGHRA and CDR2 YSYEKL. The CDR3 runs 14 residues. For the CDR3, the DNA is TGCGCCAGCAGCCAAGAAACGGGTCCCTACGAGCAGTACTTC. It encodes CASSQETGPYEQYF.

This clonotype was recorded many times. The chain joins TRBV5-5 to TRBJ2-7; D is unresolved. The CDR3 loop spans 13 amino acids. V lost 3 bases, J lost 4 bases, and 11 bases lay in between. Germline CDR1 is SGHKS and CDR2 is YYEKEE (reference sequence). CDR3 DNA sequence: TGTGCCAGCAGCTCCCTGGACGTGTACGAGCAGTACTTC. Protein: CASSSLDVYEQYF.

This chain uses TRBV7-9 with TRBJ1-2, with D uncertain. The CDR3 spans 13 residues. The germline V gene has CDR1 SEHNR and CDR2 FQNEAQ (reference sequence). V was trimmed by 0 bases and J by 4 bases, leaving 6 bases between them. CDR3 nucleotide sequence: TGTGCCAGCAGCTTAGCGAGTAGCTATGGCTACACCTTC. Amino acids: CASSLASSYGYTF.

The J gene is TRBJ1-2, the V gene TRBV7-9, with unresolved D. There are 16 residues in the CDR3. Trimming left V 5 bases short and J 3 bases short, with 19 bases between. The germline V gene has CDR1 SEHNR and CDR2 FQNEAQ (reference sequence). CDR3 in amino acids: CASSIDVARPYYGYTF. The CDR3, as DNA: TGTGCCAGCAGCATCGACGTGGCACGTCCCTACTATGGCTACACCTTC.

The chain uses TRBV7-2 and TRBJ1-1, with 7 positions matching TRBD1. The V segment lost 3 bases and the J segment 1 base; nucleotides outside the gene matches: 8. CDR3 length equals 16 residues. Germline assignment: CDR1 SGHTA and CDR2 FQGNSA. Here the CDR3 DNA reads TGTGCCAGCAGCTTTCCCAGCTGGACAGGGAACACTGAAGCTTTCTTT. It translates to CASSFPSWTGNTEAFF.

A few counts support this clonotype. The chain couples TRBV20-1 to TRBJ2-1; D unclear. CDR3 length: 14 amino acids. Germline-derived CDR1 and CDR2 are DFQATT and SNEGSKA (reference sequence). The chain's CDR3 is CSTMAAQTYNEQFF. The DNA of the CDR3 is TGCAGCACGATGGCAGCTCAGACCTACAATGAGCAGTTCTTC.

This rearrangement joins TRBV20-1 to TRBJ2-3; D is possibly TRBD2 (5 bases). Germline lookup yields CDR1 DFQATT and CDR2 SNEGSKA (reference sequence). V was clipped by 3 bases and J by 0 bases, with 13 bases between them. The CDR3 spans 15 residues. The CDR3 reads CSARFPAVSTDTQYF. The CDR3 DNA sequence: TGCAGTGCTAGGTTTCCAGCGGTTAGCACAGATACGCAGTATTTT.

The table lists this clonotype with many counts. The rearrangement joins TRBV19 to TRBJ2-2; D not resolved. Deletions cut 4 bases from V and 0 bases from J, with 9 bases between. The CDR3 contains 15 residues. Germline loops: CDR1 LNHDA, CDR2 SQIVND (reference sequence). In nucleotides, the CDR3 is TGTGCCAGTAGTAACTACGGAACGAACACCGGGGAGCTGTTTTTT. Encoded protein: CASSNYGTNTGELFF.

The chain joins TRBV13 to TRBJ2-1; a weak D match, TRBD2 (5 bases). Trimming left V 5 bases short and J 6 bases short, with 14 bases between. Germline CDR1 and CDR2: PRHDT and FYEKMQ (reference sequence). This CDR3 spans 14 amino acids. For the CDR3, the DNA is TGTGCCAGCAGCGGAGGTGGGTCGAGCAATGAGCAGTTCTTC. It specifies CASSGGGSSNEQFF.

This clonotype has a count of ten or more. The chain uses TRBV6-5 and TRBJ2-3; 10 bases match TRBD2. The ends lost 6 bases at V and 9 bases at J; junction bases unmatched: 9. Looked up from germline, CDR1 is MNHEY and CDR2 is SVGAGI. The CDR3 runs 14 residues. The CDR3 here is CASRGTSANPTQYF. Here the CDR3 DNA reads TGTGCCAGCAGGGGGACTAGCGCGAACCCGACGCAGTATTTT.